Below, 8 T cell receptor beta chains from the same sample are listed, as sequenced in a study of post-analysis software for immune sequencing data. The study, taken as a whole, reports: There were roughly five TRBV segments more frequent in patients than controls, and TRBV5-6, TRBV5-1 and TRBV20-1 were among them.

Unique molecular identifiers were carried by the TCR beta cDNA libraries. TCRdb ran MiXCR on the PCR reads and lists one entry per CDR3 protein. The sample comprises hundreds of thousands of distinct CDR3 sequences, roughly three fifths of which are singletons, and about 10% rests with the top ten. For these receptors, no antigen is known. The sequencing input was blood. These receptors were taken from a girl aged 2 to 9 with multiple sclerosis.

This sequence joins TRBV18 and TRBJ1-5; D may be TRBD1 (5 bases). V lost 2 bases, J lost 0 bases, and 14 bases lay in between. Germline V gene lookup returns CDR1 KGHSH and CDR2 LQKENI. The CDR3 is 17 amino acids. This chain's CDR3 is CASSPSGPDYSNQPQHF. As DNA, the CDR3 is TGTGCCAGCTCACCATCAGGGCCCGATTATAGCAATCAGCCCCAGCATTTT.

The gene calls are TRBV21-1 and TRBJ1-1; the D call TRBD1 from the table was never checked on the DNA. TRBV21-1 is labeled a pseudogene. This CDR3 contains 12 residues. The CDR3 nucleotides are TGTGCCAGGGACAGGGGATGGACTGAAGCTTTCTTT. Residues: CARDRGWTEAFF.

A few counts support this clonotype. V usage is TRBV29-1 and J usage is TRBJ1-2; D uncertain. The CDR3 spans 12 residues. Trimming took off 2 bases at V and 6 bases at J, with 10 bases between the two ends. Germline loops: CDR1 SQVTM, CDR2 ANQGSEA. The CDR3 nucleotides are TGCAGCGTTGAAAAGGTCTACCATGGCTACACCTTC. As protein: CSVEKVYHGYTF.

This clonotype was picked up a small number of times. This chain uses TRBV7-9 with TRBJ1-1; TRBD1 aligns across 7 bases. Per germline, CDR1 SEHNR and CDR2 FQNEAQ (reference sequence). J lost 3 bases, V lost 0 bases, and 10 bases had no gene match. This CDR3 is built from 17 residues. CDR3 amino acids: CASSLAPTGLVDTEAFF. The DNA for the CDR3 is TGTGCCAGCAGCTTAGCTCCGACAGGGCTGGTGGACACTGAAGCTTTCTTT.

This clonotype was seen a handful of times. The CDR3 nucleotides are TGTGCCAGCAGCTCCCAGCATTTCATCCTCGCTGGGGCCAACGTCCTGACTTTC. It specifies CASSSQHFILAGANVLTF. The chain uses TRBV7-2 and TRBJ2-6, with unresolved D. V shed 4 bases and J shed 2 bases, with 18 bases lying between them. The CDR3 is made up of 18 amino acids. Germline V gives CDR1 SGHTA, CDR2 FQGNSA.

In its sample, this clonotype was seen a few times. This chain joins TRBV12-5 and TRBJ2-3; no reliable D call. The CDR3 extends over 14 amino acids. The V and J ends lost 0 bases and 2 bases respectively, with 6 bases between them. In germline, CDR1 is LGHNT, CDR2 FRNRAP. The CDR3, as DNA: TGTGCTAGTGGTTTGGTATGGCCCACAGATACGCAGTATTTT. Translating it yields CASGLVWPTDTQYF.

Here the CDR3 DNA reads TGTGCCAGCCGGGGACAGTCGCGTTTGGGCTACACCTTC. Residues: CASRGQSRLGYTF. This sequence joins TRBV6-1 and TRBJ1-2; 7 nucleotides align to TRBD1. CDR1 is MNHNS, CDR2 SASEGT, per germline. This CDR3 is built from 13 residues. After removal of 8 bases from V and 8 bases from J, the junction contained 11 bases not matched to a gene.

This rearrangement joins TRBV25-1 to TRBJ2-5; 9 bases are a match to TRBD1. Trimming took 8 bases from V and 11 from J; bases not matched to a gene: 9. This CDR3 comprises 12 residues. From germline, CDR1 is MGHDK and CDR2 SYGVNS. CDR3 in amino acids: CASSGQGDGQYF. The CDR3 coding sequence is TGTGCCAGCTCGGGACAGGGCGACGGGCAGTACTTC. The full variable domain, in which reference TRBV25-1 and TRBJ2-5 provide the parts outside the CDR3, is EADIYQTPRYLVIGTGKKITLECSQTMGHDKMYWYQQDPGMELHLIHYSYGVNSTEKGDLSSESTVSRIRTEHFPLTLESARPSHTSQYLCASSGQGDGQYFGPGTRLLVL.